What follows is one T cell receptor (beta chain) and its context. Its matching antigen is unknown. Other DNA sequences in the sample encode the same CDR3. TCRdb's copy holds only in-frame clones and misses some; the assay was immunoSEQ multiplex PCR. The data hold about 86,000 clones, with about 92% observed a single time. This sample is part of a study of cytomegalovirus exposure and HLA in healthy donors. Study-wide points: According to the study, 150 to 200 TCR beta chains were cytomegalovirus-associated. Rarity marked most TCR sequences, yet some public TCRs occurred in many donors.

The sequenced sample was PBMCs. The TCR originated in a man younger than 35 in good health and CMV-seronegative.

CDR3 protein: CASSPRTGNTEAFF. In DNA, the CDR3 is TGTGCCAGCAGCCCCCGAACTGGGAACACTGAAGCTTTCTTT. The V and J genes are TRBV9 and TRBJ1-1; D is uncertain. Germline assignment: CDR1 SGDLS and CDR2 YYNGEE. CDR3 length equals 14 residues. With 4 bases removed from V and 1 base from J, the gap between germline ends came to 11 bases.